This T cell receptor beta chain derives from a study of blood T cell repertoires in COVID-19. Study-level information: The cDNA or gDNA used as material had been derived from T cells, B-cell-depleted T cells, or PBMCs.

In the original analysis: Amplifying reference gene primers gave estimates of nucleated cell counts. Profiling relied on immunoSEQ multiplex PCR, and the TCRdb table lists in-frame clones only, not all of them. The D gene and trimming were derived from the DNA, and the V and J assignments and clone size from that table. The table records 300,000 to 450,000 clones, 85% of them present only once. The ends were cut back, 5 bases at V and 1 base at J, with 11 bases in the middle. The CDR3 loop spans 13 amino acids. CDR1 and CDR2 from the germline V gene are SQVTM and ANQGSEA. This rearrangement joins TRBV29-1 to TRBJ1-1; D not certain. The clonotype originates from a woman younger than 35 with acute or convalescent COVID-19. The sequenced sample consisted of peripheral blood. The CDR3 DNA reads as TGCAGCGTTCATTCCGAGGGGAACACTGAAGCTTTCTTT. Protein sequence: CSVHSEGNTEAFF.